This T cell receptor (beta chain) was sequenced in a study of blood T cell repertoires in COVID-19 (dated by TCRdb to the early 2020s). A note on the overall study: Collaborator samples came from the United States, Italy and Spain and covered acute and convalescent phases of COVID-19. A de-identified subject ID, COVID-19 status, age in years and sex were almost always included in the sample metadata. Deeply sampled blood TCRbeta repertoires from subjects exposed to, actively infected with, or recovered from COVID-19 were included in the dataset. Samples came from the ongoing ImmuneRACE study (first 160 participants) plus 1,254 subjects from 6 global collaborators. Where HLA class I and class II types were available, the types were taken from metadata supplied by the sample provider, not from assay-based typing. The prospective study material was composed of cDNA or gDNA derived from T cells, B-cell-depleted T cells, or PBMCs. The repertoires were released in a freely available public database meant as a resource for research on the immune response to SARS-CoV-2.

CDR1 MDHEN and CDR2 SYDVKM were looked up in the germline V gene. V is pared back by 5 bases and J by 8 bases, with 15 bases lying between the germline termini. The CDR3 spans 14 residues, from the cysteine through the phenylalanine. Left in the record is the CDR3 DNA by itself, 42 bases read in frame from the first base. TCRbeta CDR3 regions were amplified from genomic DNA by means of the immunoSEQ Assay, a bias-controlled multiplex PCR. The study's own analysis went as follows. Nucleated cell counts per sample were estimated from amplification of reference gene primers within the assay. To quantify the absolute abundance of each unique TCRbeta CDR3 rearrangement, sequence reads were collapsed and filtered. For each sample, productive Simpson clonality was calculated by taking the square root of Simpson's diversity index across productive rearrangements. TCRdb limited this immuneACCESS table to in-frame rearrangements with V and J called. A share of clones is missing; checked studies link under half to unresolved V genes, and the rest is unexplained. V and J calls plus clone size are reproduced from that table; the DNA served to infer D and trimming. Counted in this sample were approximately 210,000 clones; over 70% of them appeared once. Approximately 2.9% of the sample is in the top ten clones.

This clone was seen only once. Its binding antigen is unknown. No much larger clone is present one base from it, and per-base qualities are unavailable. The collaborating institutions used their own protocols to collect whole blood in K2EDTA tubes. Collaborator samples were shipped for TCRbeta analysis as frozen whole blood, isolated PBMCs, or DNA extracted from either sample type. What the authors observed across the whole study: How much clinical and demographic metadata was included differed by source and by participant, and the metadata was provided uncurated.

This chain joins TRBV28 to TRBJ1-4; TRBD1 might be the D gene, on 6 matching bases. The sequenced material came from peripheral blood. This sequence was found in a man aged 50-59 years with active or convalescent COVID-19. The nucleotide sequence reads TGTGCCAGCAGTCCCTGGACAGCGACAGAAAAACTGTTTTTT. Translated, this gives CASSPWTATEKLFF.